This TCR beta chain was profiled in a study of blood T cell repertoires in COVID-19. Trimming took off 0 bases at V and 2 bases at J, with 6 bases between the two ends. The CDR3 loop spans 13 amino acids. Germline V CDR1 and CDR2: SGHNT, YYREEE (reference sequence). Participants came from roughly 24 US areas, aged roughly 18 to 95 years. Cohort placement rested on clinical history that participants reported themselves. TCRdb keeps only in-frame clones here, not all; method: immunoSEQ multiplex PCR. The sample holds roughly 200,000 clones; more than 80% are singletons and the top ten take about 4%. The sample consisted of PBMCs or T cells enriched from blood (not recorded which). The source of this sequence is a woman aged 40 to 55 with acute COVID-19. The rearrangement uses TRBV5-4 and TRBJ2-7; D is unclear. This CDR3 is CASSLDTTYEQYV. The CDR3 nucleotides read TGTGCCAGCAGCTTGGACACCACCTACGAGCAGTACGTC.